The 12 T cell receptor beta chains below all came from one sample that was sequenced in a study of T-cell reconstitution after alpha-beta-depleted transplantation in children. Preparation of the TCRbeta library involved a method that used unique molecular identifiers. TCRdb fed the PCR reads into MiXCR, producing one record per CDR3 protein. In the table there are some 600,000 distinct CDR3 sequences, over 15% of which are singletons. The sequencing used PBMCs from the stem cell graft donor, collected from the stem cell graft. Receptors originate from a human donor who donated a stem cell graft to a child with acute myeloid leukemia.

This clonotype was found a few times. The chain recombines TRBV6-1 with TRBJ1-3; D is unclear. This CDR3 contains 14 residues. V dropped 2 bases and J dropped 0 bases, with 5 bases sitting between them. CDR1 and CDR2 (germline): MNHNS, SASEGT. The CDR3 nucleotides are TGTGCCAGCAGTGAACTGAGCTCTGGAAACACCATATATTTT. As protein: CASSELSSGNTIYF.

The V call is TRBV30, the J call TRBJ2-7; 7 bases fit TRBD1. V was pared by 6 bases and J by 3 bases, with 8 bases of the junction left unmatched. Germline lookup yields CDR1 GTSNPN and CDR2 SVGIG (reference sequence). CDR3 length: 13 amino acids. The CDR3 spells CACVGTANYEQYF. CDR3 sequence (DNA): TGTGCCTGCGTCGGGACAGCCAACTACGAGCAGTACTTC. Using reference TRBV30 and TRBJ2-7 for the parts outside the CDR3, the full variable domain is SQTIHQWPATLVQPVGSPLSLECTVEGTSNPNLYWYRQAAGRGLQLLFYSVGIGQISSEVPQNLSASRPQDRQFILSSKKLLLSDSGFYLCACVGTANYEQYFGPGTRLTVT.

DNA of the CDR3: TGTGCCAGCAGCTTAGCCGCATCCTATTACGAGCAGTACTTC. Protein: CASSLAASYYEQYF. The rearrangement joins TRBV11-2 to TRBJ2-7; D uncertain. This CDR3 region has 14 residues. The V gene lost 1 base and the J gene lost 4 bases, with 11 bases spanning the gap. The germline gives CDR1 SGHAT, CDR2 FQNNGV.

The chain's CDR3 is CASSRGEPNTGELFF. In nucleotides, the CDR3 is TGTGCCAGCAGCCGCGGCGAGCCCAACACCGGGGAGCTGTTTTTT. V and J are TRBV7-6 and TRBJ2-2, with D hard to call. The V gene lost 5 bases and the J gene lost 2 bases, with 12 bases spanning the gap. Germline V gene sequence: CDR1 SGHVS, CDR2 FNYEAQ. This CDR3 region has 15 residues.

This clonotype was detected many times. This sequence joins TRBV30 and TRBJ2-1; D not resolved. This CDR3 contains 12 residues. Germline CDR1 reads GTSNPN; CDR2 reads SVGIG (reference sequence). V lost 0 bases to trimming and J lost 12 bases, with 12 bases between them. The CDR3 coding sequence is TGTGCCTGGAGTGTACGGAGCCTGGGGCAGTTCTTC. It codes for CAWSVRSLGQFF.

In its sample, this clonotype was seen many times. The chain carries TRBV4-2 and TRBJ2-1; the match to TRBD2 covers 11 bases. The ends lost 0 bases at V and 6 bases at J; junction bases unmatched: 1. CDR3 length equals 15 residues. In germline, CDR1 is LGHNA, CDR2 YNFKEQ. The CDR3 DNA sequence: TGTGCCAGCAGCCAAGATAGCGGGGGGGCCAATGAGCAGTTCTTC. Residues: CASSQDSGGANEQFF.

The DNA of the CDR3 is TGCGCCAGCAGCCACGTTCAGGCGAACACTGAAGCTTTCTTT. Translating gives CASSHVQANTEAFF. The chain employs TRBV4-1 and TRBJ1-1; D not certain. This CDR3 spans 14 amino acids. V was trimmed by 3 bases and J by 1 base, leaving 9 bases between them. Germline lookup yields CDR1 MGHRA and CDR2 YSYEKL.

The chain recombines TRBV12-3 or TRBV12-4 with TRBJ2-7, with 7 positions matching TRBD2. This CDR3 comprises 17 residues. V lost 5 bases, J lost 1 base, and 14 bases stayed unmatched. The CDR3 DNA follows: TGTGCCAGCAGTCTTTGGGCTAGCGGTCTACGATCCTACGAGCAGTACTTC. Translated, it gives CASSLWASGLRSYEQYF.

This clonotype was seen a handful of times. The chain uses TRBV7-2 and TRBJ2-1; possibly TRBD1 for D (7 bases). From germline, CDR1 is SGHTA and CDR2 FQGNSA. V was cut by 0 bases and J by 4 bases, with 16 bases left in between. CDR3 length: 17 amino acids. CDR3 amino acids: CASSLAWRDRRYNEQFF. CDR3 DNA sequence: TGTGCCAGCAGCTTAGCATGGAGGGACAGAAGATACAATGAGCAGTTCTTC.

This clonotype was counted a single time. The gene calls are TRBV7-9 and TRBJ2-7; D remains unclear. With 4 bases removed from V and 2 bases from J, the gap between germline ends came to 15 bases. Germline V gene sequence: CDR1 SEHNR, CDR2 FQNEAQ (reference sequence). The CDR3 has 15 amino acids. The CDR3 sequence: CASSSLGQPPYEQYF. CDR3 sequence (DNA): TGTGCCAGCAGCTCCCTAGGGCAGCCTCCCTACGAGCAGTACTTC.

This clonotype came up many times. This rearrangement joins TRBV5-1 to TRBJ2-7; 7 bases fit TRBD1. The CDR3 length is 15 residues. The ends lost 4 bases at V and 7 bases at J; junction bases unmatched: 14. Looked up from germline, CDR1 is SGHRS and CDR2 is YFSETQ. The CDR3 DNA sequence: TGCGCCAGCAGCAACCCAGGGGGTCCCACTCGAGAGCAGTACTTC. Its translation: CASSNPGGPTREQYF.

There are a few counts of this clonotype. An end of the junction differs from the germline gene, which may be a read error. V is TRBV7-2 and J is TRBJ2-5; the D gene is possibly TRBD2 (6 bases). The CDR3 is made up of 16 amino acids. The germline V gene encodes CDR1 SGHTA and CDR2 FQGNSA. The CDR3, as DNA: TGTGCCAGCAGCCTAGCGAGCGCTACCGGCCAAGAGACCCAGTACTTC. Protein sequence: CASSLASATGQETQYF.